The clone carrying this T cell receptor beta chain has only one observation. V was shortened by 0 bases and J by 5 bases, with 8 bases between the two germline ends. Germline values: CDR1 MNHNY, CDR2 SVGAGI (reference sequence). The length of the CDR3 is 14 residues. The entry originates in a study of shared clonotypes between healthy human individuals. Profiled with immunoSEQ multiplex PCR; TCRdb holds only in-frame clones, not every one. The sample includes roughly 2.4 million clones, approximately 95% of them seen just once. The sequence was obtained from a man younger than 30 in good health. The specimen was naive CD4+ T cells sorted from blood. Described subset: CD45RA+ positively selected. The chain joins TRBV6-6 to TRBJ1-5, with D unresolved. The CDR3 DNA is TGTGCCAGCAGTTACTCCGCAGGTTATCAGCCCCAGCATTTT. This sequence encodes CASSYSAGYQPQHF.